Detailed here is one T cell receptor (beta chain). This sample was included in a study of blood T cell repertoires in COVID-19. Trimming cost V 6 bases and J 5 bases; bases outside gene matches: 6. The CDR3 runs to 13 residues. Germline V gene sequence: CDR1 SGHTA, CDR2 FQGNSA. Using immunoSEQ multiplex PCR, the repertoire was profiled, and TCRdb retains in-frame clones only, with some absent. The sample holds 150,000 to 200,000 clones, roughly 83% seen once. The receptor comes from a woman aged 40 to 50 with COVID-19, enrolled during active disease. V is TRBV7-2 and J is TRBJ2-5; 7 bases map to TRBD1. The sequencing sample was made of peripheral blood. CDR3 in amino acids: CASSQGVGETQYF. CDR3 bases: TGTGCCAGCAGTCAGGGGGTTGGGGAGACCCAGTACTTC.